Each of the 17 T cell receptor beta chains below was sequenced from the same sample in a study of beta chain features in type 1 diabetes. The study's findings and limits: Across all four CD4+ subsets, people with type 1 diabetes showed modestly shorter TCRB CDR3s.

The whole isolated RNA underwent reverse transcription, so sequencing captured expressed TCRB transcripts. Assay used: immunoSEQ multiplex PCR; TCRdb lists only in-frame clones, some missing. The sample carries roughly 220,000 clones, 16% recorded once. Their antigens are not known. Sequenced material: naive CD4+ T cells from blood. The receptors here all came from a man aged 30-40 years with type 1 diabetes.

This clone was detected only a few times. V gene TRBV7-9 combines with J gene TRBJ2-1; unclear D gene. Trimming stripped 2 bases from V and 5 bases from J, with 10 bases between. Germline V gives CDR1 SEHNR, CDR2 FQNEAQ (reference sequence). The CDR3 is 14 amino acids. CDR3 sequence (DNA): TGTGCCAGCAGCTTACACAGCGATCACAATGAGCAGTTCTTC. It yields the protein CASSLHSDHNEQFF.

The V and J genes are TRBV28 and TRBJ2-1; D gene uncertain. This CDR3 is 16 amino acids long. Trimming stripped 3 bases from V and 0 bases from J, with 12 bases between. The germline gives CDR1 MDHEN, CDR2 SYDVKM. The CDR3 is CASSFPGPSSYNEQFF. CDR3 DNA sequence: TGTGCCAGCAGTTTCCCGGGTCCGAGCTCCTACAATGAGCAGTTCTTC. The full variable domain, its missing parts supplied by reference TRBV28 and TRBJ2-1, is DVKVTQSSRYLVKRTGEKVFLECVQDMDHENMFWYRQDPGLGLRLIYFSYDVKMKEKGDIPEGYSVSREKKERFSLILESASTNQTSMYLCASSFPGPSSYNEQFFGPGTRLTVL.

Only a few counts were recorded for this clone. The rearrangement links TRBV10-3 to TRBJ2-3, with unresolved D. Germline CDR1 reads ENHRY; CDR2 reads SYGVKD. CDR3 length: 11 residues. Trimming stripped 10 bases from V and 0 bases from J, with 5 bases between. The CDR3 loop reads CATHSTDTQYF. The CDR3 nucleotides are TGTGCCACGCATAGCACAGATACGCAGTATTTT.

The chain is built from TRBV7-2 and TRBJ2-1; 8 bases fit TRBD1. In germline, CDR1 is SGHTA, CDR2 FQGNSA. There are 14 residues in the CDR3. Losses at the gene ends were 4 bases for V and 7 bases for J; bases not matched to a gene: 6. The chain's CDR3 is CASSWTGNRNEQFF. CDR3 DNA sequence: TGTGCCAGCAGCTGGACAGGGAATAGGAATGAGCAGTTCTTC.

The sample holds a few counts of this clone. The chain uses TRBV5-4 and TRBJ2-4, with a weak D call TRBD1 (5 bases). The CDR3 runs to 13 residues. Trimming left V 5 bases short and J 6 bases short, with 12 bases between. Germline loops: CDR1 SGHNT, CDR2 YYREEE (reference sequence). CDR3: CASSSGSTNIQYF. The CDR3 bases are TGTGCCAGCAGTTCAGGGTCTACAAACATTCAGTACTTC.

This clone was counted between two and nine times. This chain uses TRBV27 with TRBJ2-7; the D call may be TRBD1 or TRBD2 (5 bases each). CDR3 length equals 15 residues. Germline values: CDR1 MNHEY, CDR2 SMNVEV (reference sequence). V gave up 1 base and J gave up 4 bases, with 14 bases separating them. CDR3 loop: CASSLLGESVYEQYF. CDR3 DNA sequence: TGTGCCAGCAGTTTATTGGGGGAATCTGTGTACGAGCAGTACTTC.

The CDR3 loop reads CASSRLRDNNEQFF. In DNA form, the CDR3 reads TGTGCCAGCTCCCGCCTTCGCGACAACAATGAGCAGTTCTTC. The genes are TRBV2 and TRBJ2-1; no firm D call. V lost 8 bases and J lost 5, with 16 bases in between. CDR3 length: 14 residues. Germline CDR1 is SNHLY and CDR2 is FYNNEI.

The CDR3 nucleotides read TGCAGTGCCATCGACTACGAGCAGTACTTC. Translating gives CSAIDYEQYF. The chain combines TRBV20-1 with TRBJ2-7; D unresolved. The CDR3 runs 10 residues. V lost 6 bases and J lost 3, with 6 bases in between. Germline loops: CDR1 DFQATT, CDR2 SNEGSKA (reference sequence).

The rearrangement uses TRBV9 and TRBJ2-7; 7 bases map to TRBD1. In germline, CDR1 is SGDLS, CDR2 YYNGEE. V lost 3 bases, J lost 2 bases, and 5 bases stayed unmatched. CDR3 length: 14 residues. CDR3 in amino acids: CASSADRVPYEQYF. In DNA form, the CDR3 reads TGTGCCAGCAGCGCAGACAGGGTCCCCTACGAGCAGTACTTC.

This clone was detected a few times. This rearrangement joins TRBV25-1 to TRBJ1-1; tentative D call: TRBD1 (5 bases). V lost 5 bases and J lost 6, with 16 bases in between. The CDR3 length is 14 residues. Germline CDR1 MGHDK, CDR2 SYGVNS. The CDR3 region is CASSPLGKGPEAFF. The CDR3 nucleotides are TGTGCCAGCAGTCCCCTCGGGAAGGGACCTGAAGCTTTCTTT.

This rearrangement joins TRBV16 to TRBJ2-4, with D possibly matching TRBD2 (6 bases). The CDR3 loop spans 16 amino acids. The V and J ends lost 0 bases and 7 bases respectively, with 16 bases between them. Germline-derived CDR1 and CDR2 are KGHSY and FQNENV. DNA for the CDR3: TGTGCCAGCAGCCAATCGAAGGGGCCCGGGACTAACATTCAGTACTTC. Translated, it gives CASSQSKGPGTNIQYF.

Only a few counts were recorded for this clone. The V and J genes are TRBV7-9 and TRBJ2-3; no firm D call. Trimming left V 7 bases short and J 0 bases short, with 5 bases between. CDR1 and CDR2 (germline): SEHNR, FQNEAQ (reference sequence). The CDR3 runs to 12 residues. CDR3 protein: CASTESTDTQYF. The CDR3 DNA sequence: TGTGCCAGCACCGAAAGCACAGATACGCAGTATTTT.

V usage is TRBV6-1 and J usage is TRBJ2-4; TRBD1 is a possible D gene (6 bases). V was clipped by 0 bases and J by 0 bases, with 6 bases between them. The CDR3 extends over 15 amino acids. The germline V gene encodes CDR1 MNHNS and CDR2 SASEGT. CDR3 in DNA: TGTGCCAGCAGTGAAGCACAGGGAGCCAAAAACATTCAGTACTTC. Translation: CASSEAQGAKNIQYF.

The gene calls are TRBV4-1 and TRBJ1-3; D gene unclear. There are 16 residues in the CDR3. With 2 bases removed from V and 0 bases from J, the gap between germline ends came to 11 bases. CDR1 and CDR2 from the germline V gene are MGHRA and YSYEKL. Here the CDR3 DNA reads TGCGCCAGCAGCCAACCCAGGTCCAGCTCTGGAAACACCATATATTTT. Protein: CASSQPRSSSGNTIYF.

This clone was detected a few times. Within the sample, other DNA sequences also encode this same CDR3. The chain joins TRBV10-3 to TRBJ2-5; possibly TRBD1 or TRBD2 for D (5 bases each). Trimming cost V 4 bases and J 5 bases, with 11 bases left between them. This CDR3 has 13 amino acids. CDR1 and CDR2 (germline): ENHRY, SYGVKD. CDR3 DNA: TGTGCCATCAGTGGGGGGTCCCAGGAGACCCAGTACTTC. Its translation is CAISGGSQETQYF.

The V and J genes are TRBV15 and TRBJ2-7, with a tentative D call TRBD2 (6 bases). V was shortened by 0 bases and J by 3 bases, with 9 bases between the two germline ends. Germline CDR1 is LNHNV and CDR2 is YYDKDF (reference sequence). This CDR3 contains 14 residues. CDR3 sequence reads: CATSRDGGLYEQYF. The CDR3, as DNA: TGTGCCACCAGCAGAGATGGGGGACTCTACGAGCAGTACTTC.

CDR3 in amino acids: CASSLDASNTEAFF. CDR3 coding DNA: TGTGCCAGCAGCTTAGACGCCTCGAACACTGAAGCTTTCTTT. This chain links TRBV7-9 with TRBJ1-1; D uncertain. The CDR3 is 14 residues long. Germline V gene lookup returns CDR1 SEHNR and CDR2 FQNEAQ (reference sequence). The V gene lost 1 base and the J gene lost 1 base, with 7 bases spanning the gap.